The rows below give T cell receptor beta chains drawn from one sample of a study of radiotherapy plus CTLA-4 blockade in lung cancer. Some clones are missing from TCRdb's copy, which holds only in-frame ones; the method was immunoSEQ multiplex PCR. The sample holds over 75,000 clones; 83% are singletons and the top ten take under 0.85%. Sequences were derived from peripheral blood, sampled from a patient treated with radiotherapy plus ipilimumab. These receptors were taken from a human donor with non-small cell lung cancer who had stable disease on radiotherapy plus ipilimumab. Both conserved end residues are part of each CDR3. Fields, in order: V gene, clone size, J gene, D gene, CDR3 protein, CDR3 DNA. D genes are given only for firm matches. Rows may omit the clone size; those that give it use once, few, many or a size class.

V gene: TRBV7-3
clone size: -
J gene: TRBJ1-3
D gene: -
CDR3 protein: CASSSWAWSSGNTIYF
CDR3 DNA: TGTGCCAGCAGCTCCTGGGCCTGGAGCTCTGGAAACACCATATATTTT

V gene: TRBV6-1
clone size: -
J gene: TRBJ1-6
D gene: -
CDR3 protein: CASSGPGSPLHF
CDR3 DNA: TGTGCCAGCAGTGGCCCGGGATCACCCCTCCACTTT

V gene: TRBV5-6
clone size: -
J gene: TRBJ2-3
D gene: -
CDR3 protein: CASRGWGTDTQYF
CDR3 DNA: TGTGCCAGCAGGGGTTGGGGCACAGATACGCAGTATTTT

V gene: TRBV7-9
clone size: -
J gene: TRBJ2-1
D gene: TRBD2
CDR3 protein: CASSLASGRLNEQFF
CDR3 DNA: TGTGCCAGCAGCTTAGCCAGCGGGAGGCTTAATGAGCAGTTCTTC

V gene: TRBV4-1
clone size: -
J gene: TRBJ2-7
D gene: TRBD1
CDR3 protein: CASSQGDRGYGYEQYF
CDR3 DNA: TGCGCCAGCAGCCAAGGGGACAGGGGTTACGGCTACGAGCAGTACTTC

V gene: TRBV6-6
clone size: -
J gene: TRBJ2-2
D gene: TRBD1
CDR3 protein: CASSYPGQGAVGELFF
CDR3 DNA: TGTGCCAGCAGTTATCCGGGACAGGGGGCCGTCGGGGAGCTGTTTTTT

V gene: TRBV30
clone size: -
J gene: TRBJ2-3
D gene: -
CDR3 protein: CAWSGTSTDTQYF
CDR3 DNA: TGTGCCTGGAGCGGGACTAGCACAGATACGCAGTATTTT

V gene: TRBV7-3
clone size: -
J gene: TRBJ2-3
D gene: TRBD2
CDR3 protein: CASSPGLAGPEAQYF
CDR3 DNA: TGTGCCAGCAGCCCGGGACTAGCGGGGCCCGAAGCGCAGTATTTT

V gene: TRBV7-2
clone size: -
J gene: TRBJ2-7
D gene: -
CDR3 protein: CASSHPLSWVNSYEQYF
CDR3 DNA: TGTGCCAGCAGCCACCCACTCTCATGGGTCAACTCCTACGAGCAGTACTTC

V gene: TRBV30
clone size: -
J gene: TRBJ1-2
D gene: -
CDR3 protein: CAWSVDENYGYTF
CDR3 DNA: TGTGCCTGGAGTGTGGATGAGAACTATGGCTACACCTTC

V gene: TRBV7-3
clone size: once
J gene: TRBJ1-2
D gene: -
CDR3 protein: CASSLNGEGGQRTNYGYTF
CDR3 DNA: TGTGCCAGCAGCTTAAATGGTGAAGGCGGGCAGCGAACTAACTATGGCTACACCTTC

V gene: TRBV4-1
clone size: -
J gene: TRBJ1-2
D gene: -
CDR3 protein: CASSASGPGAGYGYTF
CDR3 DNA: TGCGCCAGCAGCGCAAGCGGTCCAGGGGCAGGCTATGGCTACACCTTC

V gene: TRBV7-3
clone size: -
J gene: TRBJ2-3
D gene: TRBD1
CDR3 protein: CASSYGTGVGDTQYF
CDR3 DNA: TGTGCCAGCAGCTACGGGACAGGGGTCGGAGATACGCAGTATTTT

V gene: TRBV7-9
clone size: -
J gene: TRBJ2-3
D gene: -
CDR3 protein: CASSLPPTDTQYF
CDR3 DNA: TGTGCCAGCAGCTTACCGCCAACAGATACGCAGTATTTT

V gene: TRBV10-1
clone size: few
J gene: TRBJ1-2
D gene: TRBD1
CDR3 protein: CATDPGQGATYGYTF
CDR3 DNA: TGCGCCACAGACCCGGGACAGGGGGCGACCTATGGCTACACCTTC

V gene: TRBV6-5
clone size: -
J gene: TRBJ2-7
D gene: -
CDR3 protein: CASSGTMGYEQYF
CDR3 DNA: TGTGCCAGCAGTGGAACTATGGGCTACGAGCAGTACTTC

V gene: TRBV30
clone size: -
J gene: TRBJ2-5
D gene: -
CDR3 protein: CAWSVGTSRVETQYF
CDR3 DNA: TGTGCCTGGAGTGTTGGGACTTCGAGGGTGGAGACCCAGTACTTC

V gene: TRBV18
clone size: -
J gene: TRBJ1-5
D gene: -
CDR3 protein: CASSPDRTQPQHF
CDR3 DNA: TGTGCCAGCTCACCCGACAGGACTCAGCCCCAGCATTTT

V gene: TRBV11-2
clone size: -
J gene: TRBJ2-7
D gene: -
CDR3 protein: CASSLGAFSGLDYEQYF
CDR3 DNA: TGTGCCAGCAGCCTCGGAGCATTTTCGGGGCTAGACTACGAGCAGTACTTC

V gene: TRBV19
clone size: -
J gene: TRBJ2-1
D gene: TRBD2
CDR3 protein: CASSKAGGTGEQFF
CDR3 DNA: TGTGCCAGTAGCAAAGCGGGGGGAACAGGTGAGCAGTTCTTC

V gene: TRBV7-6
clone size: -
J gene: TRBJ1-6
D gene: TRBD1
CDR3 protein: CASSSDRGPINSPLHF
CDR3 DNA: TGTGCCAGCAGCTCGGACAGGGGGCCGATAAATTCACCCCTCCACTTT

V gene: TRBV11-3
clone size: -
J gene: TRBJ2-1
D gene: TRBD1
CDR3 protein: CASRGQGYNEQFF
CDR3 DNA: TGTGCCAGCCGGGGACAGGGCTACAATGAGCAGTTCTTC

V gene: TRBV11-2
clone size: -
J gene: TRBJ2-7
D gene: TRBD2
CDR3 protein: CASSLGVGRGSKYEQYF
CDR3 DNA: TGTGCCAGCAGCTTAGGTGTTGGGCGGGGGTCCAAATACGAGCAGTACTTC

V gene: TRBV7-9
clone size: -
J gene: TRBJ2-5
D gene: TRBD1
CDR3 protein: CASSPPFRQGQETQYF
CDR3 DNA: TGTGCCAGCAGCCCGCCATTTCGACAGGGGCAAGAGACCCAGTACTTC

V gene: TRBV28
clone size: -
J gene: TRBJ1-3
D gene: -
CDR3 protein: CASSSDLSGNTIYF
CDR3 DNA: TGTGCCAGCAGTTCGGACCTCTCTGGAAACACCATATATTTT

V gene: TRBV5-1
clone size: -
J gene: TRBJ1-1
D gene: TRBD1
CDR3 protein: CASSERRGQGKTEAFF
CDR3 DNA: TGCGCCAGCAGCGAAAGACGGGGACAGGGAAAAACTGAAGCTTTCTTT

V gene: TRBV5-5
clone size: -
J gene: TRBJ1-2
D gene: TRBD1
CDR3 protein: CASSFGQGRANYGYTF
CDR3 DNA: TGTGCCAGCAGCTTCGGACAGGGCAGGGCTAACTATGGCTACACCTTC

V gene: TRBV14
clone size: -
J gene: TRBJ2-6
D gene: -
CDR3 protein: CASSQAAGSSGANVLTF
CDR3 DNA: TGTGCCAGCAGCCAAGCGGCAGGGAGCTCTGGGGCCAACGTCCTGACTTTC